This T cell receptor (beta chain) is drawn from a study of T cells expressing NK-cell markers. Across the whole study: HCMV seropositivity marked most of the eight sequenced donors; one was seronegative.

TCRdb reprocessed the 5' RACE reads and keeps a single row for each CDR3 protein, giving no DNA. The sample yields approximately 380,000 distinct CDR3 sequences, of which the top ten take up roughly 5.4%. The germline V gene encodes CDR1 SGHTA and CDR2 FQGNSA. The CDR3 runs 14 residues. The chain combines TRBV7-2 with TRBJ2-1. Material for sequencing was blood T cells: a sorted CD56 or NKG2C T cell subset, CD4+ or CD8+ T cells, or bulk PBMC T cells (not recorded which). The receptor's source is a man between 18 and 69 years old in good health. The CDR3 spells CASSRQHSTNGQFF.